This T cell receptor (beta chain) was documented in a study of blood T cell repertoires in COVID-19. Study at large: Samples representing acute and convalescent COVID-19 were sourced from the United States, Italy and Spain. Sources were T cells, B-cell-depleted T cells, or PBMCs; the material itself was cDNA or gDNA.

Per the authors' pipeline: By means of reference gene primer amplification, nucleated cell counts were estimated. The method was immunoSEQ multiplex PCR; TCRdb's version includes in-frame clones alone and lacks a portion of them. V, J and clone size were drawn from that table, and D and trimming were deduced from the DNA. The sample consists of some 130,000 clones, 86% of them appearing once. A Seattle source enrolled patients during active infection and followed them longitudinally. Material: peripheral blood. The sequence came from a woman in her seventies with COVID-19, enrolled during active disease.

Written as DNA, the CDR3 is TGTGCCAGCAGTGAAGCGATTTTATGGGTTCGGACTAGCGGGGGCGGGGAGCTGTTTTTT. This encodes CASSEAILWVRTSGGGELFF. The genes are TRBV6-1 and TRBJ2-2; 13 bases align to TRBD2. Looked up from germline, CDR1 is MNHNS and CDR2 is SASEGT. V dropped 0 bases and J dropped 7; count of bases not matched to a gene: 14. The length of the CDR3 is 20 residues.